This is a list of T cell receptor beta chains from one sample in a study of blood T cells in healthy people across ages. TCRdb independently ran MiXCR on the 5' RACE reads; one entry per CDR3 protein. The table shows about 1.5 million distinct CDR3 sequences, with about 45% occurring only once. Sequences were obtained from blood. These receptors were obtained from a woman between 18 and 29 years old in good health. CDR3s include the opening cysteine and the closing phenylalanine or tryptophan. The order of the fields is CDR3 DNA, CDR3 protein, J gene, D gene, V gene, clone size, CDR3 length. The D gene is left open where the match is weak. A clone size is listed for some rows: how often the clone was seen (once, few, many), or a class if it is expanded.

TGCGCCAGCCGATCTCGGGACATTGCCACAGATACGCAGTATTTT	CASRSRDIATDTQYF	TRBJ2-3	NA	TRBV4-1	NA	15
TGCGCCAGCAGCCAAGAGTTCAGGGCCCCCTACAATGAGCAGTTCTTC	CASSQEFRAPYNEQFF	TRBJ2-1	NA	TRBV4-1	few	16
TGCAGTGCCGGGGGAGGGACTAGCGGGAGGTTGTTTGAAGATACGCAGTATTTT	CSAGGGTSGRLFEDTQYF	TRBJ2-3	TRBD2	TRBV20-1	NA	18
TGTGCCAGCAGTTTTAGAGGAACAGCTAACTGTGGCTACACCTTC	CASSFRGTANCGYTF	TRBJ1-2	NA	TRBV12-3/TRBV12-4	NA	15
TGCAGTGCTCGCACAGGAAACTCGGGCAATGAGCAGTTCTTC	CSARTGNSGNEQFF	TRBJ2-1	NA	TRBV20-1	few	14
TGTGCCAGCAGCCGGACAGGGCGGCCCCAGCATTTT	CASSRTGRPQHF	TRBJ1-5	TRBD1	TRBV5-5	NA	12
TGCAGTGCTAGTAAGCTCAATCTGCCCCAGCATTTT	CSASKLNLPQHF	TRBJ1-5	NA	TRBV20-1	NA	12
TGCAGCACCCAGGGAGGACTCGCAGATCCGCAGTATTTT	CSTQGGLADPQYF	TRBJ2-3	NA	TRBV29-1	NA	13
TGTGCCAGCAGCCCCACGGGACAGTGGAACACTGAAGCTTTCTTT	CASSPTGQWNTEAFF	TRBJ1-1	TRBD1	TRBV7-9	NA	15
TGTGCCAGCAGCGTAGACGCGGGAGTATGGGTCAATGAGCAGTTCTTC	CASSVDAGVWVNEQFF	TRBJ2-1	TRBD2	TRBV9	few	16
TGTGCCAGCAGCTCCCTCGCCGCAAACATGAACACTGAAGCTTTCTTT	CASSSLAANMNTEAFF	TRBJ1-1	NA	TRBV28	few	16
TGTGCCAGCAGCCAAGTAGCGGGACCCTTCAATGAGCAGTTCTTC	CASSQVAGPFNEQFF	TRBJ2-1	TRBD2	TRBV3-1	NA	15
TGTGCCAGCAGCTTTACTAGCGGGAGCGGGGAGCTGTTTTTT	CASSFTSGSGELFF	TRBJ2-2	TRBD2	TRBV7-2	NA	14
TGCGCCAGCAGCGGACTAGCGGGAGGGCCCCATGAGCAGTACTTC	CASSGLAGGPHEQYF	TRBJ2-5	TRBD2	TRBV5-1	once	15
TGTGCCAGCAGTTACGACAGGGCAAAAGGCAATGAGCAGTTCTTC	CASSYDRAKGNEQFF	TRBJ2-1	TRBD1	TRBV6-5	NA	15
TGCAGTGCCACCGGGACTAGCGGGGGGCTCCCAGATACGCAGTATTTT	CSATGTSGGLPDTQYF	TRBJ2-3	TRBD2	TRBV20-1	few	16
TGCGCCAGCAGCTGGGCCCTAGCGACTAGCACAGATACGCAGTATTTT	CASSWALATSTDTQYF	TRBJ2-3	NA	TRBV5-1	NA	16
TGTGCCAGCACTTCTCGGTCAGGTGGAAACACCATATATTTT	CASTSRSGGNTIYF	TRBJ1-3	NA	TRBV6-1	NA	14
TGTGCCAGCAGCGGCGATGGTGGGAGTCAGCCCCAGCATTTT	CASSGDGGSQPQHF	TRBJ1-5	NA	TRBV4-2	NA	14
TGTGCCATCAGTGTCGGAACCGAGGGCAATCAGCCCCAGCATTTT	CAISVGTEGNQPQHF	TRBJ1-5	NA	TRBV10-3	few	15
TGTGCCAGCTCCCCAAACCACGATCCCCCGGAAGCTTTCTTT	CASSPNHDPPEAFF	TRBJ1-1	NA	TRBV18	NA	14
TGTGCCAGCAGATTCGGGGAGGAGACCCAGTACTTC	CASRFGEETQYF	TRBJ2-5	NA	TRBV12-3/TRBV12-4	NA	12
TGCAGTGCTACCACTAGCGGGAGAGGTTGGGAGGAGACCCAGTACTTC	CSATTSGRGWEETQYF	TRBJ2-5	TRBD2	TRBV20-1	NA	16
TGTGCCAGCAGACCTACTGTGACAGGGCACACTGAAGCTTTCTTT	CASRPTVTGHTEAFF	TRBJ1-1	TRBD1	TRBV7-2	NA	15
TGCAGTGCCCAATCGGGAGCGGGAGGGCCCCACGAGCAGTACTTC	CSAQSGAGGPHEQYF	TRBJ2-7	TRBD2	TRBV20-1	NA	15
TGTGCCAGCAGCAGGGCAGGGAGCGCACAAGCTTTCTTT	CASSRAGSAQAFF	TRBJ1-1	NA	TRBV25-1	NA	13
TGCGCCAGCAGCCAAGATGGCCCGCTTACTAACTATGGCTACACCTTC	CASSQDGPLTNYGYTF	TRBJ1-2	NA	TRBV4-3	NA	16
TGTGCCAGCAGTTACCCAAGTGGTCGACAGCTCAGGGGTGAGCAGTACTTC	CASSYPSGRQLRGEQYF	TRBJ2-5	NA	TRBV6-5	NA	17
TGCAGTGCCAGCACCCGTGGCGGGAGAGGCTCCTACAATGAGCAGTTCTTC	CSASTRGGRGSYNEQFF	TRBJ2-1	TRBD2	TRBV20-1	NA	17
TGCGCCAGCAGTGATAACAGGAATCAGCCCCAGCATTTT	CASSDNRNQPQHF	TRBJ1-5	NA	TRBV10-2	NA	13
TGTGCCAGCAGCCTCTACGCCCTAGGGGAGGAGACCCAGTACTTC	CASSLYALGEETQYF	TRBJ2-5	NA	TRBV4-2	NA	15
TGCAGCGTTCAAGGACGGATGAACGCTGAAGCTTTCTTT	CSVQGRMNAEAFF	TRBJ1-1	NA	TRBV29-1	NA	13
TGTGCCAGCAGCAGGGCCCACTGGGAGGAAGCTTTCTTT	CASSRAHWEEAFF	TRBJ1-1	NA	TRBV12-3/TRBV12-4	few	13
TGTGCCAGCAGCTCCTCCTTGGGGGATCCTGAGCAGTTCTTC	CASSSSLGDPEQFF	TRBJ2-1	NA	TRBV6-5	NA	14
TGCAGTGCTCAGGGAGAGGGAGGAAACACTGAAGCTTTCTTT	CSAQGEGGNTEAFF	TRBJ1-1	NA	TRBV20-1	NA	14
TGTGCCAGCAGCTTAGGCACCACGAGGGAGACCTACGAGCAGTACTTC	CASSLGTTRETYEQYF	TRBJ2-7	NA	TRBV7-9	few	16
TGTGCCAGCAGCTTATCCAGGCAGATAATCACAGATACGCAGTATTTT	CASSLSRQIITDTQYF	TRBJ2-3	NA	TRBV5-5	NA	16
TGCAGCGTTGGAAGGGGCCGGGCGTACGAGCAGTACTTC	CSVGRGRAYEQYF	TRBJ2-7	NA	TRBV29-1	NA	13
TGTGCCAGCAGCGCCCCCCCCGGGGGGTCCTACAATGAGCAGTTCTTC	CASSAPPGGSYNEQFF	TRBJ2-1	TRBD2	TRBV9	NA	16